This TCR beta chain was recovered during a study of chemoradiotherapy in HPV16-positive cancers (dated by TCRdb to about 2022). Regarding the research as a whole: Candidate HPV-specific T-cell clones and common TCR motifs were defined through functional T-cell assays on cells from a couple of HPV16-positive patients. The candidate HPV-specific TCRs and motifs were subsequently tracked in TCR repertoires obtained from roughly 85 patients with HPV-related cancers. The study asked whether T-cell immunity to the HPV oncoproteins E6 and E7 changes during chemoradiotherapy and whether this immunity affects survival.

This clone has more than one count but fewer than ten. Its antigen remains unidentified. No per-base quality is available; no much larger clone lies one base away. Repertoires were sampled repeatedly over the course of chemoradiotherapy, so clonal expansion could be followed in the tumor microenvironment. Library creation used the immunoSEQ multiplex PCR assay. Drawn from immuneACCESS, this table holds only the in-frame rearrangements with V and J called that TCRdb kept. Clones are partly lost; checked studies trace under half to an unresolved V gene and leave the rest unexplained. The sample yields about 11,000 clones; more than 75% were counted once. The top ten clones comprise approximately 2.2% of the sample. The study at large found these results: In HPV16-positive patients, expansion of HPV-responsive T cells during chemoradiotherapy was found to be associated with improved recurrence-free survival. Only a couple of HPV16-positive patients were used to derive the functional definition of HPV-specific T cells, and the survival association was reported for HPV16-positive patients. Expansion of candidate HPV-specific clones and E7-related TCR motifs was observed in the tumor microenvironment during treatment, whereas no such expansion was observed for non-HPV-specific T cells.

The specimen was obtained from a patient who underwent chemoradiotherapy. The sequence was collected from a human donor with HPV-associated anogenital cancer.

The DNA reads TGTGCCAGCAGTTACTCCTCCGGGGTACAGCCCCAGCATTTT. Protein translation: CASSYSSGVQPQHF. The chain employs TRBV2 and TRBJ1-5; the D segment cannot be called with confidence. V is shortened by 5 bases, J by 7 bases, and the region joining them spans 15 bases. According to the germline V gene, CDR1 reads SNHLY and CDR2 reads FYNNEI. The CDR3 goes from the cysteine to the phenylalanine over 14 residues. Kept here is only the CDR3 DNA, which spans 42 bases and is read in frame from base 1.